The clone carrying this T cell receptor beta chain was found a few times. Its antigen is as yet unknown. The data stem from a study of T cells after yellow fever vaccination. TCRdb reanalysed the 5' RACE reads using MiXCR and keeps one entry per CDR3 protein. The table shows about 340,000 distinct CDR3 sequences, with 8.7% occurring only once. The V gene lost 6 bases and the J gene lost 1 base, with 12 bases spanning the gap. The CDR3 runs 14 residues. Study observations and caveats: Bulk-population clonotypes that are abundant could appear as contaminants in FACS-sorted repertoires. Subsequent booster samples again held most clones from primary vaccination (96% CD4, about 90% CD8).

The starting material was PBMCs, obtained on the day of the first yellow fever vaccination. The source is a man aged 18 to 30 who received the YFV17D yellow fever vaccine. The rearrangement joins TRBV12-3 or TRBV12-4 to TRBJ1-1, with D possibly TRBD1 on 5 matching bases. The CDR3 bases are TGTGCCAGCAGCCGTGGGACGCCGAACACTGAAGCTTTCTTT. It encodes CASSRGTPNTEAFF.